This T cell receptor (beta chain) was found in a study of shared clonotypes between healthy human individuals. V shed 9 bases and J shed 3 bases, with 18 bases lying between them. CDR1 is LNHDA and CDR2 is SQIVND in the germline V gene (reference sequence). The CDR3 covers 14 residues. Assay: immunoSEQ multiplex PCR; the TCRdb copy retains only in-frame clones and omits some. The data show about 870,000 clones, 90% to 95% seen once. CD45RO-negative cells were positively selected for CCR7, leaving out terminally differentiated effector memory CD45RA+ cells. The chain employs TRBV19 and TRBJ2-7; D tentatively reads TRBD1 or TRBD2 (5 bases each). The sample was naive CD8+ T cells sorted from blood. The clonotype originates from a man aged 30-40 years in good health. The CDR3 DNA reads TGTGCCAGCGCAGCCGGGACCGCGAACTACGAGCAGTACTTC. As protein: CASAAGTANYEQYF.